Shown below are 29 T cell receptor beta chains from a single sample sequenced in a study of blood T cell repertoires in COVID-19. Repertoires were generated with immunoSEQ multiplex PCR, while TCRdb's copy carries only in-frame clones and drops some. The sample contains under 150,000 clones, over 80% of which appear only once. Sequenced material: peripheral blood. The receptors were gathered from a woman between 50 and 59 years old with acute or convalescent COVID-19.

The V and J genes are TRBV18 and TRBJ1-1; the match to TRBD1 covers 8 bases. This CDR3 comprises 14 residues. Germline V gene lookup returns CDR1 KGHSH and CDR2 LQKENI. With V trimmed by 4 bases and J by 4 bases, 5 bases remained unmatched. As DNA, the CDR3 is TGTGCCAGCTCACGGACAGGGCCGGGCACTGAAGCTTTCTTT. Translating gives CASSRTGPGTEAFF.

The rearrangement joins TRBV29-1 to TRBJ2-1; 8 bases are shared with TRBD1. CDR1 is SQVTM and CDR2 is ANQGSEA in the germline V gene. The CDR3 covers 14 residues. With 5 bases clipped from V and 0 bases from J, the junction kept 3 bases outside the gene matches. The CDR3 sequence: CSVTGGSSYNEQFF. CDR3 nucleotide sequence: TGCAGCGTTACAGGGGGGAGCTCCTACAATGAGCAGTTCTTC.

CDR3 sequence (DNA): TGTGCCAGCTCCTTGGCAGGAGAGACCCAGTACTTC. As protein: CASSLAGETQYF. The J gene is TRBJ2-5, the V gene TRBV18, with unresolved D. Germline V gene lookup returns CDR1 KGHSH and CDR2 LQKENI. The CDR3 runs 12 residues. The V end lost 6 bases, the J end lost 4 bases, and 9 bases lay between the germline ends.

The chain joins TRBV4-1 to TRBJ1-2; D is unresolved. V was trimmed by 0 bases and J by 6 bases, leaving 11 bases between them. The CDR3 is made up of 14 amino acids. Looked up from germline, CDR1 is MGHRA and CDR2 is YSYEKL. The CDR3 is CASSQDLGSHGYTF. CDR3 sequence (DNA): TGCGCCAGCAGCCAAGACCTGGGGAGCCATGGCTACACCTTC.

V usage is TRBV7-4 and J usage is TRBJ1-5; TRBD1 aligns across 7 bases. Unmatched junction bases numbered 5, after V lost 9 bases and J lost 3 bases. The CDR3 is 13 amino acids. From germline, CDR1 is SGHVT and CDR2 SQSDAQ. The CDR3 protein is CARSDRSNQPQHF. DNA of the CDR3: TGTGCCAGGTCGGACAGGTCCAATCAGCCCCAGCATTTT.

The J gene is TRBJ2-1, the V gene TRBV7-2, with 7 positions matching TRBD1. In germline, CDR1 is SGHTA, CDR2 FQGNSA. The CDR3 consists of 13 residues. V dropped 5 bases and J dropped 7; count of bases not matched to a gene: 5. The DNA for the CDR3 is TGTGCCAGCAGCCTCGACAGGGTTAATGAGCAGTTCTTC. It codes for CASSLDRVNEQFF.

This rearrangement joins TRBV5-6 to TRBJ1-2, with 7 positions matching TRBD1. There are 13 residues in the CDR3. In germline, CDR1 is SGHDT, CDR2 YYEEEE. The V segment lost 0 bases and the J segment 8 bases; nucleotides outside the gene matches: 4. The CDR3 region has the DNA TGTGCCAGCAGCTTGGTGCAGGGGGAAGGCTACACCTTC. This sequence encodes CASSLVQGEGYTF.

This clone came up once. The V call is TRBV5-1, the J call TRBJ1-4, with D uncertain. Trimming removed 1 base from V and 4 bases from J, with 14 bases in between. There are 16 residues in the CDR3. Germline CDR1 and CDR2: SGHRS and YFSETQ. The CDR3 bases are TGCGCCAGCAGCTTGTTGGGGTCCGGGGTTAATGAAAAACTGTTTTTT. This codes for CASSLLGSGVNEKLFF.

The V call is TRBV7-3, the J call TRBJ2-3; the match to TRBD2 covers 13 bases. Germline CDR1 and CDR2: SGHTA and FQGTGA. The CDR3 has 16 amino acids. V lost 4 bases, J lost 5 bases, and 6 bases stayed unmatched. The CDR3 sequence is CASSWGLAGSRDTQYF. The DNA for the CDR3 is TGTGCCAGCAGCTGGGGACTAGCGGGGTCACGAGATACGCAGTATTTT.

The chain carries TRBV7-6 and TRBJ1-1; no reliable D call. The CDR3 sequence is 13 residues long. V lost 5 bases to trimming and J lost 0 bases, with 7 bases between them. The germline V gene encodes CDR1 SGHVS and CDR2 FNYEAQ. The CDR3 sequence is CASSPTMNTEAFF. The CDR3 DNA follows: TGTGCCAGCAGCCCAACTATGAACACTGAAGCTTTCTTT.

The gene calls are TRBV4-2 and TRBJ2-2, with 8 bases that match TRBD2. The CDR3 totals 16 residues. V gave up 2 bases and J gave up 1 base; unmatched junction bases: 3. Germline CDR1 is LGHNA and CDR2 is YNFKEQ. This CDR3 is CASSQLLAGNTGELFF. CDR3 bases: TGTGCCAGCAGCCAACTCCTAGCGGGGAACACCGGGGAGCTGTTTTTT.

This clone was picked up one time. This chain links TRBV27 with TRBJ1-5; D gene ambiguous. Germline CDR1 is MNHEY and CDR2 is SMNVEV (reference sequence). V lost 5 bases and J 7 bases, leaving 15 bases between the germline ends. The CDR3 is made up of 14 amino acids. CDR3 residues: CASSPSYSEQPQHF. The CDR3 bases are TGTGCCAGCAGTCCCTCATATTCTGAGCAGCCCCAGCATTTT.

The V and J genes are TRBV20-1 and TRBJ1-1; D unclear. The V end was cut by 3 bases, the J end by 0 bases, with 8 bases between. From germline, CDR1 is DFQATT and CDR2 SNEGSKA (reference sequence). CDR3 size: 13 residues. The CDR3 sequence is CSASIAVNTEAFF. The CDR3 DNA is TGCAGTGCTAGTATAGCGGTGAACACTGAAGCTTTCTTT.

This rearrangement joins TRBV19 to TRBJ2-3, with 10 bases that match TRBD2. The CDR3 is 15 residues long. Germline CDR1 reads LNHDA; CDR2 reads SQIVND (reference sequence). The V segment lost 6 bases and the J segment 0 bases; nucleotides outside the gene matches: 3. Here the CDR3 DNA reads TGTGCCAGTAGCAGCGGGGGGGCTAGCACAGATACGCAGTATTTT. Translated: CASSSGGASTDTQYF. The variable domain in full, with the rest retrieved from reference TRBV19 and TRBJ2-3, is DGGITQSPKYLFRKEGQNVTLSCEQNLNHDAMYWYRQDPGQGLRLIYYSQIVNDFQKGDIAEGYSVSREKKESFPLTVTSAQKNPTAFYLCASSSGGASTDTQYFGPGTRLTVL.

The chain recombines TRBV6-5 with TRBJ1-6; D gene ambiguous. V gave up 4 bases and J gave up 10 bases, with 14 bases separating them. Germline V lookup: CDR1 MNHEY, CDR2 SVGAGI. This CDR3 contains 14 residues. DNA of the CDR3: TGTGCCAGCAGTTCACAGAGCTCGGGGTCACCCCTCCACTTT. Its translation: CASSSQSSGSPLHF.

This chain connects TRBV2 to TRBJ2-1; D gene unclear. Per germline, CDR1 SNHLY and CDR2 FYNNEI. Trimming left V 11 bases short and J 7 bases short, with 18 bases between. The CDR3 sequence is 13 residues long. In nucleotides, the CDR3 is TGTGCCCTAGGCACCCCGGGTGATAATGAGCAGTTCTTC. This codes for CALGTPGDNEQFF.

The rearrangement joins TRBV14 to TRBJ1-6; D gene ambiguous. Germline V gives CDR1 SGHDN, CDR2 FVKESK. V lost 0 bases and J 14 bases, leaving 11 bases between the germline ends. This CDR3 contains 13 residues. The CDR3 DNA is TGTGCCAGCAGCCAAGATGGCTGGAGGGCCCTCCACTTT. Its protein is CASSQDGWRALHF.

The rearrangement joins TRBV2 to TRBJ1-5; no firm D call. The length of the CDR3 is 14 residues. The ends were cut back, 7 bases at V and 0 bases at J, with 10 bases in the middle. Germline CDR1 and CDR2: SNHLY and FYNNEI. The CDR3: CASKVGSSNQPQHF. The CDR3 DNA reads TGTGCCAGCAAGGTGGGCAGTAGCAATCAGCCCCAGCATTTT.

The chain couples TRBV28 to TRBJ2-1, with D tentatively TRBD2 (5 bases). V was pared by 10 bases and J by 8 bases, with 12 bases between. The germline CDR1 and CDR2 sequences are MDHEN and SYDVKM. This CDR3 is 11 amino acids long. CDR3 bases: TGTGCCACGGCCCTGAGGGATGAGCAGTTCTTC. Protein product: CATALRDEQFF.

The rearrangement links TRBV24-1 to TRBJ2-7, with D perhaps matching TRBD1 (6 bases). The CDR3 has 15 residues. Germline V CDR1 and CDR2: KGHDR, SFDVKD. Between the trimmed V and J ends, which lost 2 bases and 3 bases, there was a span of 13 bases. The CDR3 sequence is CATSDSLDRNYEQYF. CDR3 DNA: TGTGCCACCAGTGATTCGTTAGACAGGAACTACGAGCAGTACTTC.

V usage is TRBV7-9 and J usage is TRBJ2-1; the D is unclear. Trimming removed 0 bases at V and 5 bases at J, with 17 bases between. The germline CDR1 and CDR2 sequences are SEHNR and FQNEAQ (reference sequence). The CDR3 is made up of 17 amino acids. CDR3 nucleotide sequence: TGTGCCAGCAGCTTAGCTTTGACTCTCTCCCCCAACAATGAGCAGTTCTTC. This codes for CASSLALTLSPNNEQFF.

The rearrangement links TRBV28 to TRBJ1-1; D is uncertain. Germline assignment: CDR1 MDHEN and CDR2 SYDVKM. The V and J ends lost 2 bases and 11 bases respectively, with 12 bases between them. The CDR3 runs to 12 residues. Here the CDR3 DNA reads TGTGCCAGCAGTTTACCAACTTCCGGGGCTTTCTTT. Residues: CASSLPTSGAFF.

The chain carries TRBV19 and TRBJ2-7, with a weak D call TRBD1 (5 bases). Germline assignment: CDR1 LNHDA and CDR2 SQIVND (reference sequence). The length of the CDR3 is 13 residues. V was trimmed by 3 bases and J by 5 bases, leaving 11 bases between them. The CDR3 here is CASSIGPQDEQYF. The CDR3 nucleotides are TGTGCCAGTAGTATTGGACCACAGGACGAGCAGTACTTC.

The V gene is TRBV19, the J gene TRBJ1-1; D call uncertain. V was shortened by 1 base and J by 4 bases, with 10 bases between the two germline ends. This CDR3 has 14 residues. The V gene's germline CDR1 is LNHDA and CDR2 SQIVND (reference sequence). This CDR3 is CASSIVRGGTEAFF. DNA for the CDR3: TGTGCCAGTAGTATAGTTCGAGGAGGCACTGAAGCTTTCTTT.

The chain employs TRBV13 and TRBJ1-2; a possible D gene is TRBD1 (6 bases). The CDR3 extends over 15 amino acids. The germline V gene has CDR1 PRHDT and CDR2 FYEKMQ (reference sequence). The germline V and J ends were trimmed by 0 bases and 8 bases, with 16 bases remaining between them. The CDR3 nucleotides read TGTGCCAGCAGCTTAGGCCTTCGACAGGTTGGAGGCTACACCTTC. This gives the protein CASSLGLRQVGGYTF.

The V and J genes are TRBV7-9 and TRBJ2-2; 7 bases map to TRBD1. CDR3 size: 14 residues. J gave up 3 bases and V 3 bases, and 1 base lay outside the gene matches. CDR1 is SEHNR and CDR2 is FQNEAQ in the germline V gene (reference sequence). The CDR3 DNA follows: TGTGCCAGCAGCTTGACAGGGTACACCGGGGAGCTGTTTTTT. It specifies CASSLTGYTGELFF.

This CDR3 reads CASSKTGTGVTDTQYF. The CDR3 DNA sequence: TGTGCCAGCAGTAAAACCGGGACAGGGGTTACAGATACGCAGTATTTT. The rearrangement uses TRBV28 and TRBJ2-3; 10 bases are a match to TRBD1. V shed 5 bases and J 3 bases; nucleotides not matched to a gene: 8. Per germline, CDR1 MDHEN and CDR2 SYDVKM. This CDR3 region has 16 residues.

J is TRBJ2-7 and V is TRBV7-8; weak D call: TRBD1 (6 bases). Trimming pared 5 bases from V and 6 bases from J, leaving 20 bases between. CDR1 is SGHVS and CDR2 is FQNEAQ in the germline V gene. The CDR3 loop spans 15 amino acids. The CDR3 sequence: CASSPGRGGNREQYF. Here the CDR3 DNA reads TGTGCCAGCAGCCCCGGCAGAGGGGGTAATCGCGAGCAGTACTTC.

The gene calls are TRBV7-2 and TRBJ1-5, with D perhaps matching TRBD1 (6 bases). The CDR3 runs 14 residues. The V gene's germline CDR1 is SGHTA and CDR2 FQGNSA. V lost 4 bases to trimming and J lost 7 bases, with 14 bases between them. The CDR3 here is CASSSMGAGQPQHF. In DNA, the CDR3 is TGTGCCAGCAGCTCGATGGGGGCAGGGCAGCCCCAGCATTTT.